These 29 T cell receptor beta chains originate from one sample sequenced in a study of OX40 agonist ivuxolimab in advanced cancers. The library came from the immunoSEQ multiplex PCR assay. TCRdb carries this immuneACCESS record with in-frame sequences only. Its versions omit some clonotypes, under half of them owing to an unresolved V gene in the studies checked, with the rest unexplained. The sample has approximately 11,000 clones on record, approximately 86% of them singletons. The ten largest account for roughly 28% of the sample. The source was CD4+ or CD8+ T cells sorted from blood, collected in a trial of the OX40 agonist ivuxolimab. The receptors stem from an adult with an advanced solid tumor such as melanoma, head and neck, liver or kidney cancer.

By proportion, this clone is large. This sequence joins TRBV28 and TRBJ2-3, with D possibly matching TRBD1 (6 bases). V dropped 3 bases and J dropped 1 base, with 8 bases sitting between them. The CDR3 runs 14 residues. Germline-derived CDR1 and CDR2 are MDHEN and SYDVKM. The DNA for the CDR3 is TGTGCCAGCAGTTTGAACAGGGGCACAGATACGCAGTATTTT. It specifies CASSLNRGTDTQYF.

The chain employs TRBV7-9 and TRBJ2-1, with 9 bases aligning to TRBD2. With 2 bases clipped from V and 6 bases from J, the junction kept 11 bases outside the gene matches. Germline V gene sequence: CDR1 SEHNR, CDR2 FQNEAQ (reference sequence). This CDR3 region has 17 residues. The CDR3 here is CASSLPLAGAAGNEQFF. The DNA for the CDR3 is TGTGCCAGCAGCTTACCGTTAGCGGGAGCGGCGGGCAATGAGCAGTTCTTC.

The chain recombines TRBV2 with TRBJ1-5; perhaps TRBD1 as D (5 bases). Germline-derived CDR1 and CDR2 are SNHLY and FYNNEI. V was shortened by 5 bases and J by 0 bases, with 14 bases between the two germline ends. The CDR3 covers 16 residues. The CDR3 sequence is CASSPSGPFSNQPQHF. For the CDR3, the DNA is TGTGCCAGCAGTCCTTCGGGGCCCTTTAGCAATCAGCCCCAGCATTTT.

The chain links TRBV27 to TRBJ2-2, with TRBD2 identical over 8 bases. V trimming: 3 bases; J trimming: 0 bases; junction bases outside the gene matches: 3. CDR1 is MNHEY, CDR2 SMNVEV, per germline (reference sequence). CDR3 length: 16 amino acids. The CDR3 DNA reads as TGTGCCAGCAGTTTCTTTAGCGGGGCGAACACCGGGGAGCTGTTTTTT. Protein sequence: CASSFFSGANTGELFF.

The rearrangement links TRBV29-1 to TRBJ2-1; D gene ambiguous. Germline assignment: CDR1 SQVTM and CDR2 ANQGSEA. The V gene lost 1 base and the J gene lost 14 bases, with 12 bases spanning the gap. The CDR3 is 11 residues long. DNA for the CDR3: TGCAGCGTTGAAGTAGGCGATCTCGAGTTCTTC. Translating gives CSVEVGDLEFF.

This rearrangement joins TRBV28 to TRBJ1-3; D possibly corresponds to TRBD1 (6 bases). The CDR3 runs to 14 residues. V was trimmed by 5 bases and J by 0 bases, leaving 8 bases between them. Germline CDR1 is MDHEN and CDR2 is SYDVKM. This CDR3 is CASSPGVSGNTIYF. In DNA form, the CDR3 reads TGTGCCAGCAGTCCAGGGGTCTCTGGAAACACCATATATTTT. Using reference TRBV28 and TRBJ1-3 for the parts outside the CDR3, the full variable domain is DVKVTQSSRYLVKRTGEKVFLECVQDMDHENMFWYRQDPGLGLRLIYFSYDVKMKEKGDIPEGYSVSREKKERFSLILESASTNQTSMYLCASSPGVSGNTIYFGEGSWLTVV.

The chain links TRBV9 to TRBJ2-7; D gene ambiguous. The CDR3 is made up of 15 amino acids. With 1 base removed from V and 2 bases from J, the gap between germline ends came to 13 bases. Per the germline V gene, CDR1 is SGDLS and CDR2 is YYNGEE. CDR3 amino acids: CASSVRAVPTYEQYF. CDR3 coding DNA: TGTGCCAGCAGCGTAAGGGCGGTACCCACCTACGAGCAGTACTTC.

The chain is built from TRBV30 and TRBJ2-1; maybe TRBD2 (6 bases). The CDR3 sequence is 12 residues long. Germline CDR1 reads GTSNPN; CDR2 reads SVGIG (reference sequence). Trimming cost V 8 bases and J 5 bases, with 13 bases left between them. The CDR3 sequence: CAQWGGNNEQFF. DNA of the CDR3: TGTGCCCAATGGGGAGGAAACAATGAGCAGTTCTTC.

The rearrangement joins TRBV28 to TRBJ1-3, with D unclear. CDR3 length: 12 residues. Germline values: CDR1 MDHEN, CDR2 SYDVKM. V gave up 6 bases and J gave up 2 bases, with 5 bases separating them. The CDR3, as DNA: TGTGCCAGCAGGTTAGCTGGAAACACCATATATTTT. Amino acids: CASRLAGNTIYF.

In its sample, this clone was seen once. The CDR3 protein is CASSHVGTPDYEQYF. CDR3 DNA: TGTGCCAGCAGCCATGTTGGGACTCCGGACTACGAGCAGTACTTC. The genes are TRBV27 and TRBJ2-7, with D maybe TRBD2 (6 bases). In germline, CDR1 is MNHEY, CDR2 SMNVEV (reference sequence). The CDR3 covers 15 residues. V dropped 6 bases and J dropped 3 bases, with 18 bases sitting between them.

The V call is TRBV6-5, the J call TRBJ1-1; perhaps TRBD1 as D (5 bases). CDR3 length equals 14 residues. Germline V gives CDR1 MNHEY, CDR2 SVGAGI. The V end lost 6 bases, the J end lost 0 bases, and 11 bases lay between the germline ends. The CDR3 protein is CASRIDRMNTEAFF. The CDR3 bases are TGTGCCAGCAGAATAGACAGAATGAACACTGAAGCTTTCTTT.

The chain combines TRBV7-9 with TRBJ1-2; D remains unclear. Germline CDR1 and CDR2: SEHNR and FQNEAQ (reference sequence). The ends were cut back, 3 bases at V and 4 bases at J, with 9 bases in the middle. The CDR3 has 13 amino acids. The CDR3 spells CASSLGSFYGYTF. CDR3 bases: TGTGCCAGCAGCTTGGGCAGCTTCTATGGCTACACCTTC.

V gene TRBV27 combines with J gene TRBJ1-1; D uncertain. V shed 2 bases and J shed 0 bases, with 10 bases lying between them. CDR3 size: 15 residues. Germline V gives CDR1 MNHEY, CDR2 SMNVEV (reference sequence). DNA for the CDR3: TGTGCCAGCAGTTTAGGGTGGGGTGTGAACACTGAAGCTTTCTTT. It encodes CASSLGWGVNTEAFF.

The rearrangement links TRBV29-1 to TRBJ2-3; D unclear. CDR1 SQVTM and CDR2 ANQGSEA come from the germline V gene. The CDR3 extends over 12 amino acids. V was pared by 5 bases and J by 6 bases, with 12 bases between. The CDR3 DNA reads as TGCAGCGTTCGGCCGGTCCCGGATACGCAGTATTTT. This gives the protein CSVRPVPDTQYF.

The gene calls are TRBV6-1 and TRBJ1-2, with TRBD1 as a possible D gene (6 bases). Between the trimmed V and J ends, which lost 3 bases and 3 bases, there was a span of 14 bases. This CDR3 is built from 15 residues. CDR1 MNHNS and CDR2 SASEGT come from the germline V gene. The chain's CDR3 is CASSDRGGGDYGYTF. The CDR3 DNA reads TGTGCCAGCAGTGACCGGGGGGGCGGAGACTATGGCTACACCTTC.

This clone was seen only a few times. The J gene is TRBJ2-5, the V gene TRBV28; 14 nucleotides line up with TRBD2. The CDR3 loop spans 17 amino acids. V dropped 3 bases and J dropped 5; count of bases not matched to a gene: 8. Germline V gives CDR1 MDHEN, CDR2 SYDVKM. This CDR3 reads CASSFYSGTSGSETQYF. For the CDR3, the DNA is TGTGCCAGCAGTTTTTATAGCGGGACTAGCGGGAGCGAGACCCAGTACTTC. The full variable domain, completed using reference TRBV28 and TRBJ2-5, is DVKVTQSSRYLVKRTGEKVFLECVQDMDHENMFWYRQDPGLGLRLIYFSYDVKMKEKGDIPEGYSVSREKKERFSLILESASTNQTSMYLCASSFYSGTSGSETQYFGPGTRLLVL.

V usage is TRBV2 and J usage is TRBJ1-4; tentative D call: TRBD1 (5 bases). This CDR3 contains 15 residues. In germline, CDR1 is SNHLY, CDR2 FYNNEI. V was shortened by 4 bases and J by 0 bases, with 9 bases between the two germline ends. CDR3 DNA: TGTGCCAGCAGTGGGGACGGTGCAACTAATGAAAAACTGTTTTTT. Protein sequence: CASSGDGATNEKLFF.

The chain couples TRBV28 to TRBJ2-3; 14 positions match TRBD2. V shed 6 bases, J shed 0 bases, and the junction held 17 bases outside the gene matches. Germline V CDR1 and CDR2: MDHEN, SYDVKM. The length of the CDR3 is 21 residues. CDR3 loop: CASSFPGLAGGPLSSTDTQYF. CDR3 sequence (DNA): TGTGCCAGCAGCTTCCCCGGACTAGCGGGAGGCCCACTTTCAAGCACAGATACGCAGTATTTT. Based on the CDR3 plus reference TRBV28 and TRBJ2-3, the full variable domain is DVKVTQSSRYLVKRTGEKVFLECVQDMDHENMFWYRQDPGLGLRLIYFSYDVKMKEKGDIPEGYSVSREKKERFSLILESASTNQTSMYLCASSFPGLAGGPLSSTDTQYFGPGTRLTVL.

The chain combines TRBV13 with TRBJ1-1, with D uncertain. Deletions cut 1 base from V and 8 bases from J, with 11 bases between. The CDR3 consists of 13 residues. Looked up from germline, CDR1 is PRHDT and CDR2 is FYEKMQ (reference sequence). Written as DNA, the CDR3 is TGTGCCAGCAGCTTAGTTATGGTCCTGGAAGCTTTCTTT. It encodes CASSLVMVLEAFF.

This sequence joins TRBV4-3 and TRBJ2-7; D perhaps matches TRBD1 (6 bases). This CDR3 is 16 amino acids long. V lost 0 bases and J 4 bases, leaving 16 bases between the germline ends. Germline V lookup: CDR1 LGHNA, CDR2 YSLEER. The CDR3 DNA reads TGCGCCAGCAGCCAAGAATGGACGGGGACAACTTACGAGCAGTACTTC. It yields the protein CASSQEWTGTTYEQYF.

The V call is TRBV7-9, the J call TRBJ2-7; 8 bases align to TRBD1. V shed 5 bases and J 7 bases; nucleotides not matched to a gene: 4. The length of the CDR3 is 12 residues. Germline CDR1 SEHNR, CDR2 FQNEAQ (reference sequence). The chain's CDR3 is CASSTDREEQYF. Here the CDR3 DNA reads TGTGCCAGCAGCACGGACAGGGAAGAGCAGTACTTC.

The chain joins TRBV19 to TRBJ1-5; perhaps TRBD1 as D (6 bases). The CDR3 is 14 residues long. V was trimmed by 4 bases and J by 3 bases, leaving 10 bases between them. Germline assignment: CDR1 LNHDA and CDR2 SQIVND (reference sequence). The CDR3 spells CASSTTGDNQPQHF. The CDR3 DNA sequence: TGTGCCAGTAGTACGACAGGTGACAATCAGCCCCAGCATTTT. Using reference TRBV19 and TRBJ1-5 for the parts outside the CDR3, the full variable domain is DGGITQSPKYLFRKEGQNVTLSCEQNLNHDAMYWYRQDPGQGLRLIYYSQIVNDFQKGDIAEGYSVSREKKESFPLTVTSAQKNPTAFYLCASSTTGDNQPQHFGDGTRLSIL.

The chain has TRBV5-4 and TRBJ2-3, with 11 bases that match TRBD2. J gave up 2 bases and V 5 bases, and 4 bases lay outside the gene matches. The CDR3 spans 15 residues. CDR1 is SGHNT and CDR2 is YYREEE in the germline V gene (reference sequence). The CDR3 sequence is CASRLLAGDTDTQYF. The CDR3 region has the DNA TGTGCCAGCAGATTACTAGCGGGGGACACAGATACGCAGTATTTT.

The chain uses TRBV19 and TRBJ1-3, with D perhaps matching TRBD1 (6 bases). V gave up 7 bases and J gave up 0 bases, with 13 bases separating them. Germline V CDR1 and CDR2: LNHDA, SQIVND (reference sequence). CDR3 length: 15 amino acids. CDR3 DNA: TGTGCCAGTAACCCGGGGGCTTACTCTGGAAACACCATATATTTT. Translation gives CASNPGAYSGNTIYF.

The chain has TRBV10-1 and TRBJ2-2, with 8 bases matching TRBD2. The junction had 7 bases not matched to a gene; V was cut back by 0 bases and J by 7 bases. CDR3 length equals 16 residues. Germline V gene sequence: CDR1 WNHNN, CDR2 SYGVQD (reference sequence). The CDR3 DNA sequence: TGCGCCAGCAGTGAGTCGTCGGGAGGGCCAGTCGGGGAGCTGTTTTTT. Its protein is CASSESSGGPVGELFF.

This clone was counted once. The chain joins TRBV25-1 to TRBJ1-4, with D hard to call. CDR3 length: 12 residues. The germline V gene encodes CDR1 MGHDK and CDR2 SYGVNS. V lost 4 bases and J lost 16, with 16 bases in between. DNA of the CDR3: TGTGCCAGCAGTGGGTCGCCGGGCCTTCCGTTTTTT. Translated, it gives CASSGSPGLPFF.

The chain links TRBV6-5 to TRBJ2-7, with D unresolved. The V gene's germline CDR1 is MNHEY and CDR2 SVGAGI. The CDR3 totals 14 residues. Trimming took 5 bases from V and 3 from J, leaving 14 bases between them. CDR3 DNA sequence: TGTGCCAGCAGTCCCTTTGGGCCAGACTACGAGCAGTACTTC. This sequence encodes CASSPFGPDYEQYF.

The gene calls are TRBV19 and TRBJ2-7; D call uncertain. The V and J ends lost 2 bases and 1 base respectively, with 18 bases between them. This CDR3 has 17 amino acids. Germline V lookup: CDR1 LNHDA, CDR2 SQIVND (reference sequence). The CDR3 here is CASSIMVGQPESYEQYF. The CDR3 DNA follows: TGTGCCAGTAGTATAATGGTGGGTCAGCCAGAATCCTACGAGCAGTACTTC.

This sequence joins TRBV28 and TRBJ1-2; D ambiguous. This CDR3 contains 13 residues. The V end lost 7 bases, the J end lost 8 bases, and 17 bases lay between the germline ends. Per the germline V gene, CDR1 is MDHEN and CDR2 is SYDVKM. The CDR3 spells CASKPRGGNGYTF. As DNA, the CDR3 is TGTGCCAGCAAACCGAGAGGTGGGAACGGCTACACCTTC.